This TCR beta chain was profiled in a study of vaccination effects on CD4 cells after COVID-19. Pools of viral peptides were used by the ViraFEST assay to expand antigen-specific CD4+ T cells ahead of sequencing. Culture proceeded for approximately 10 days, and CD4+ T cells were then isolated. Nucleocapsid antibodies stayed negative before and after vaccination, showing no earlier SARS-CoV-2 infection. IL-2 medium took the place of half the medium on both days 3 and 7. Assay: immunoSEQ multiplex PCR; the TCRdb copy retains only in-frame clones and omits some. The table has about 34,000 clones, 60% to 75% seen once. Worth noting for this clone: Its antigen remains unknown.

This sequence originates from a human donor who received a COVID-19 vaccine. The material sequenced was CD4+ T cells from PBMCs cultured with HCoV-OC43 spike peptides, taken before COVID-19 vaccination. Subset given: HCoV-OC43 spike overlapping peptide pool stimulation.

CDR3 nucleotide sequence: TGTGCCAGCAGCTTCGGGCACCTTAACTATGGCTACACCTTC. It specifies CASSFGHLNYGYTF. This sequence joins TRBV7-2 and TRBJ1-2; D unresolved. V lost 3 bases and J lost 1, with 9 bases in between. Per germline, CDR1 SGHTA and CDR2 FQGNSA. The CDR3 runs to 14 residues.